This T cell receptor (beta chain) was observed in a study of blood T cell repertoires in COVID-19. Overall study: Samples of COVID-19 (acute and convalescent) were obtained from the United States, Italy and Spain. From T cells, B-cell-depleted T cells, or PBMCs came the material, which was cDNA or gDNA.

As handled by the study authors: Nucleated cell counts were estimated from reference gene primer amplification. Generated by immunoSEQ multiplex PCR, the TCRdb table keeps only in-frame clones and is missing some. V, J and clone size are those of that table, while D and trimming were read from the DNA. The table records over 200,000 clones, about 90% of them present only once. The V end was cut by 2 bases, the J end by 8 bases, with 12 bases between. The CDR3 has 13 amino acids. Per germline, CDR1 MNHNY and CDR2 SVGAGI (reference sequence). The sequence came from a woman aged 55-70 years with acute or convalescent COVID-19. V is TRBV6-6 and J is TRBJ1-2; D gene unclear. The sample taken for sequencing was peripheral blood. CDR3: CASSYSGERGYTF. In nucleotides, the CDR3 is TGTGCCAGCAGTTACAGCGGGGAACGGGGCTACACCTTC.